This TCR beta chain derives from a study of cytomegalovirus exposure and HLA in healthy donors. Trimming took 1 base from V and 2 from J; bases not matched to a gene: 6. The CDR3 runs to 15 residues. CDR1 is SGHRS, CDR2 YFSETQ, per germline. Broader study findings: Presence/absence analyses assumed roughly uniform sequencing depth across donors, which may not hold. Earlier analysis yielded a pattern in which most TCR beta V segments were productive about 90% or about 30% of the time.

Healthy bone marrow donors supplied every sample. Primers: 60 Vbeta forward and 13 Jbeta reverse. TCRdb's copy holds only in-frame clones and misses some; the assay was immunoSEQ multiplex PCR. This table holds around 140,000 clones, approximately 61% found once. This clone was counted between two and nine times. Its antigen is unidentified. The sample carries other DNA sequences with the same CDR3. The TCR sequence derives from a woman aged 35 to 49 in good health and CMV-seronegative. This chain connects TRBV5-1 to TRBJ2-7; the match to TRBD2 covers 7 bases. Sequencing was performed on PBMCs. The CDR3 loop reads CASSLSPGGTYEQYF. The CDR3 DNA reads as TGCGCCAGCAGCTTGTCGCCCGGGGGGACCTACGAGCAGTACTTC.